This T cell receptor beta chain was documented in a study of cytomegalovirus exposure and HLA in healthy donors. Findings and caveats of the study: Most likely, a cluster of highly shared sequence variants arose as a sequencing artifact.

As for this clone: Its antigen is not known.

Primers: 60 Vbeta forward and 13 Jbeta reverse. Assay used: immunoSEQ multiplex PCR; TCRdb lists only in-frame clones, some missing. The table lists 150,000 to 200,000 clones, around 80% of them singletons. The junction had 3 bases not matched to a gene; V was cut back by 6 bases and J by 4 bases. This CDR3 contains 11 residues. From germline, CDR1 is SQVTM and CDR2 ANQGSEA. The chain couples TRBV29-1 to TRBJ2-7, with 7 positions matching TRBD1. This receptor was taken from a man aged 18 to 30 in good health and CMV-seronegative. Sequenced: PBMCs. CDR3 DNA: TGCAGCGTGAACAGGGGTTACGAGCAGTACTTC. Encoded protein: CSVNRGYEQYF.